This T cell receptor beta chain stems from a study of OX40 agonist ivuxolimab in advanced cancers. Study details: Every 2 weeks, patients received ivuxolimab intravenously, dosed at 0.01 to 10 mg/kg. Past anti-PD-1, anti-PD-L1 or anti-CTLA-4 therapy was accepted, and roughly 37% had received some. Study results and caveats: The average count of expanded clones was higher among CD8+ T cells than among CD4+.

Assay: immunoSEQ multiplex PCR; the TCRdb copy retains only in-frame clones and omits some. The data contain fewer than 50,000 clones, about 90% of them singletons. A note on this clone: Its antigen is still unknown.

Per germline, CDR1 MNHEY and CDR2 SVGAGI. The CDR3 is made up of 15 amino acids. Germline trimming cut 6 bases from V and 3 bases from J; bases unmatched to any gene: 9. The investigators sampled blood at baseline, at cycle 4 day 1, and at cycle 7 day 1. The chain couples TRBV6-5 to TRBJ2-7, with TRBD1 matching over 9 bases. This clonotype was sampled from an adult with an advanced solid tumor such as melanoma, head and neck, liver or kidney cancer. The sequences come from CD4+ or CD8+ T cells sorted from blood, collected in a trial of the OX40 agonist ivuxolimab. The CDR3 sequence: CASSVGTGLNYEQYV. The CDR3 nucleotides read TGTGCCAGCAGCGTAGGGACAGGGCTTAACTACGAGCAGTACGTC.